A selection of T cell receptor beta chains follows, all from one sample in a study of identifying expanded T cells in peripheral blood. TCRdb's table, derived via immunoSEQ multiplex PCR, lists solely in-frame clones and lacks some. The sample consists of about 89,000 clones, around 88% of them appearing once. The sequencing input was blood. The receptors were gathered from a person aged 18 to 75 in good health. CDR3s include the opening cysteine and the closing phenylalanine or tryptophan. Each record gives: D gene, clone size, CDR3 length, V gene, J gene, CDR3 DNA, CDR3 protein. D genes are given only for firm matches. The size of a clone is reported for some rows only, either as once, few or many, or as a class for expanded clones.

-	-	13	TRBV7-3	TRBJ1-2	TGTGCCAGCAGCTTAAACGCCCGGTATGGCTACACCTTC	CASSLNARYGYTF
-	-	14	TRBV5-4	TRBJ1-5	TGTGCCAGCAGCTTAGGCTTGGGGGATCAGCCCCAGCATTTT	CASSLGLGDQPQHF
TRBD1	-	16	TRBV27	TRBJ1-2	TGTGCCAGCAGTTTCTCAATACACCAGACAGGGAACGGCTACACCTTC	CASSFSIHQTGNGYTF
TRBD2	-	16	TRBV27	TRBJ2-1	TGTGCCAGCAGTTGGCGGGGGGCTCTCCCCTACAATGAGCAGTTCTTC	CASSWRGALPYNEQFF
-	many	14	TRBV4-1	TRBJ2-5	TGCGCCAGCAGCCAAGTGGGGAACCAAGAGACCCAGTACTTC	CASSQVGNQETQYF
TRBD1	once	20	TRBV4-1	TRBJ1-6	TGCGCCAGCAGCACCCCAGGGGGTAGGACAGGCGAACGGGGTAGCTCACCCCTCCACTTT	CASSTPGGRTGERGSSPLHF
-	once	14	TRBV5-5	TRBJ2-5	TGTGCCAGCAGCTGGCAGGGTATCGGGGAGACCCAGTACTTC	CASSWQGIGETQYF
-	-	11	TRBV2	TRBJ1-1	TGTGCCAGCAAGGTTAACACTGAAGCTTTCTTT	CASKVNTEAFF
-	-	13	TRBV5-4	TRBJ2-5	TGTGCCAGCAGCTTGGTTGTGGGAGAGACCCAGTACTTC	CASSLVVGETQYF
TRBD1	-	15	TRBV7-2	TRBJ1-2	TGTGCCAGCAGCTCGACGGGACAGGGAACGTATGGCTACACCTTC	CASSSTGQGTYGYTF
TRBD1	-	15	TRBV18	TRBJ1-3	TGTGCCAGCTCACCGACAGGGTTTTCTGGAAACACCATATATTTT	CASSPTGFSGNTIYF
-	-	14	TRBV19	TRBJ1-3	TGTGCCAGTAAAACCCTATCCTCTGGAAACACCATATATTTT	CASKTLSSGNTIYF
-	-	14	TRBV15	TRBJ1-2	TGTGCCACCAGCAGAGATAAAGGATTCTATGGCTACACCTTC	CATSRDKGFYGYTF
-	-	15	TRBV9	TRBJ1-5	TGTGCCAGCAGCGTAGGATCGAGTAGCAATCAGCCCCAGCATTTT	CASSVGSSSNQPQHF
-	-	14	TRBV5-1	TRBJ1-2	TGCGCCAGCACCCTTGGGGGCGGGACCGATGGCTACACCTTC	CASTLGGGTDGYTF
-	few	13	TRBV6-1	TRBJ1-2	TGTGCCAGCAGACCGACAGGTGTAGGCGGCTACACCTTC	CASRPTGVGGYTF
-	once	13	TRBV5-1	TRBJ1-1	TGCGCCAGCAGCTTCGGGACATTTGAGCAAGCTTTCTTT	CASSFGTFEQAFF
-	-	16	TRBV16	TRBJ1-5	TGTGCCAGCAGCCAATTCAACGCAGGGGCGAATCAGCCCCAGCATTTT	CASSQFNAGANQPQHF
-	-	17	TRBV11-3	TRBJ2-7	TGTGCCAGCAGCCCCGGCAGGGTCAATGGGCTCTCCTACGAGCAGTACTTC	CASSPGRVNGLSYEQYF
-	few	13	TRBV2	TRBJ1-5	TGTGCCAGCAGTGATCACTTTCATCAGCCCCAGCATTTT	CASSDHFHQPQHF
-	-	13	TRBV10-1	TRBJ1-2	TGCGCCAGCAGTAGGACAGAGAACTATGGCTACACCTTC	CASSRTENYGYTF
-	few	16	TRBV5-1	TRBJ2-2	TGCGCCAGCAGCACGGGCGCGTCGGGGGTCACCGGGGAGCTGTTTTTT	CASSTGASGVTGELFF
-	-	14	TRBV7-2	TRBJ2-1	TGTGCCAGCAGACCTGACAGGCCGAAGGAGGAGCAGTTCTTC	CASRPDRPKEEQFF
TRBD1	-	16	TRBV7-9	TRBJ2-1	TGTGCCAGCAGCTCCAAGAGGACAGGGCAAAAGGATGAGCAGTTCTTC	CASSSKRTGQKDEQFF
TRBD1	few	14	TRBV7-8	TRBJ2-7	TGTGCCAGCAGCACCCGGACAGGATCCTACGAGCAGTACTTC	CASSTRTGSYEQYF
TRBD1	-	16	TRBV4-1	TRBJ1-2	TGCGCCAGCAGCCGGGACAGGGGGGCACCCGTTCATGGCTACACCTTC	CASSRDRGAPVHGYTF
-	-	16	TRBV18	TRBJ1-4	TGTGCCAGCTCACCGGACCGGGACCCTAGGGGTGAAAAACTGTTTTTT	CASSPDRDPRGEKLFF
-	-	16	TRBV5-4	TRBJ2-6	TGTGCCAGCAGCTTGGTGATTTCCTCTGGGGCCAACGTCCTGACTTTC	CASSLVISSGANVLTF
TRBD1	-	14	TRBV5-1	TRBJ2-1	TGCGCCAGCAGGGGGGACAGGGGATACAATGAGCAGTTCTTC	CASRGDRGYNEQFF
-	-	12	TRBV5-1	TRBJ1-1	TGCGCCAGCAGCTTGGAGGGGACGACAGCTTTCTTT	CASSLEGTTAFF
TRBD1	-	15	TRBV10-2	TRBJ1-6	TGCGCCAGCAGTGATGCGGGACAGCCCAATTCACCCCTCCACTTT	CASSDAGQPNSPLHF
-	-	14	TRBV6-5	TRBJ1-4	TGTGCCAGCGGTCGACCAACAACTAATGAAAAACTGTTTTTT	CASGRPTTNEKLFF
-	-	13	TRBV19	TRBJ1-2	TGTGCCAGTAGTTTGAACTTCCTCTATGGCTACACCTTC	CASSLNFLYGYTF
TRBD1	-	13	TRBV18	TRBJ1-4	TGTGCCAGCTCGGACAGGGAGGCTGAAAAACTGTTTTTT	CASSDREAEKLFF
-	-	15	TRBV28	TRBJ1-5	TGTGCCAGCAGTTTCGCAGGGGCGCGGGATCAGCCCCAGCATTTT	CASSFAGARDQPQHF
-	-	17	TRBV10-2	TRBJ1-1	TGCGCCAGCAGTGACCTTCGACCCGTTTGGACAGTCCACAAAGCTTTCTTT	CASSDLRPVWTVHKAFF
-	-	15	TRBV6-5	TRBJ1-2	TGTGCCAGCAGTTACGACAGCTCATTAGCGTATGGCTACACCTTC	CASSYDSSLAYGYTF
TRBD1	-	15	TRBV11-2	TRBJ2-7	TGTGCCAGCAGCTCCGGGACAGGCTTCCCCTACGAGCAGTACTTC	CASSSGTGFPYEQYF
TRBD2	-	15	TRBV5-1	TRBJ2-1	TGCGCCAGCAGCTTTGAGACTAGCGGCTACAATGAGCAGTTCTTC	CASSFETSGYNEQFF
TRBD1	-	14	TRBV4-3	TRBJ1-2	TGCGCCAGCAGCCAGGACAGGGTTGGGTATGGCTACACCTTC	CASSQDRVGYGYTF
-	-	13	TRBV7-9	TRBJ1-5	TGTGCCAGCAGCCCCGGACAGTATCAGCCCCAGCATTTT	CASSPGQYQPQHF
-	once	16	TRBV5-4	TRBJ1-1	TGTGCCAGCAGCTTGATCGCCTGGGGACGGAACACTGAAGCTTTCTTT	CASSLIAWGRNTEAFF
-	-	17	TRBV4-3	TRBJ1-1	TGCGCCAGCAGCCAGTCCGAGGGCTCCAATTTGAACACTGAAGCTTTCTTT	CASSQSEGSNLNTEAFF
-	once	13	TRBV29-1	TRBJ2-5	TGCAGCGTTGAAGAGCGGCTGAGGGGGACCCAGTACTTC	CSVEERLRGTQYF
TRBD1	-	15	TRBV18	TRBJ2-7	TGTGCCAGCTCACCGTCGTATGACAGGGCCTACGAGCAGTACTTC	CASSPSYDRAYEQYF
-	-	14	TRBV6-1	TRBJ1-1	TGTGCCAGTTCGCGATGGAGGCCCCTGACTGAAGCTTTCTTT	CASSRWRPLTEAFF
-	-	14	TRBV2	TRBJ1-1	TGTGCCAGCAGCCTCGCAGGGAGGAACACTGAAGCTTTCTTT	CASSLAGRNTEAFF
-	-	17	TRBV2	TRBJ2-6	TGTGCCAGCAGTGGCTCCCAGGAGGCAGTTGGGGCCAACGTCCTGACTTTC	CASSGSQEAVGANVLTF
-	-	15	TRBV18	TRBJ2-3	TGTGCCAGCTCTCTCACCCGGATAAGCACAGATACGCAGTATTTT	CASSLTRISTDTQYF
-	-	15	TRBV6-5	TRBJ2-7	TGTGCCAGCAGTTACTCGACAGGAGGAGGCTACGAGCAGTACTTC	CASSYSTGGGYEQYF
TRBD2	-	17	TRBV5-6	TRBJ2-5	TGTGCCAGCATAAAAAGAGGTCCAAGCGGGGGACAAGAGACCCAGTACTTC	CASIKRGPSGGQETQYF
-	once	14	TRBV4-1	TRBJ1-2	TGCGCCAGCAGCCAAGTGATGGGTAACTATGGCTACACCTTC	CASSQVMGNYGYTF
TRBD1	-	17	TRBV5-5	TRBJ1-2	TGTGCCAGCAGCTCCTCATCCGGACAGGGGGCTTACTATGGCTACACCTTC	CASSSSSGQGAYYGYTF
TRBD1	-	11	TRBV20-1	TRBJ1-1	TGCAGTGCGACCCGGACAGGGATTGCTTTCTTT	CSATRTGIAFF